This passage covers 20 T cell receptor beta chains from one sample sequenced in a study of cytotoxic CD8 clonotypes in ibrutinib-treated CLL. The table came from immunoSEQ multiplex PCR; TCRdb's copy has only in-frame clones and leaves some out. The sample carries 25,000 to 30,000 clones, approximately 57% recorded once. The specimen was PBMCs, collected before ibrutinib treatment. These TCRs come from a human donor with chronic lymphocytic leukemia.

In its sample, this clone was seen once. The chain carries TRBV9 and TRBJ2-1; the D is unclear. There are 14 residues in the CDR3. Germline CDR1 is SGDLS and CDR2 is YYNGEE. V gave up 0 bases and J gave up 1 base, with 5 bases separating them. The CDR3 nucleotides read TGTGCCAGCAGCGTAGATGCTTCCTACAATGAGCAGTTCTTC. It codes for CASSVDASYNEQFF.

The chain joins TRBV6-4 to TRBJ1-2; 10 positions agree with TRBD1. Germline values: CDR1 MRHNA, CDR2 SNTAGT. V dropped 4 bases and J dropped 5; count of bases not matched to a gene: 4. This CDR3 is built from 14 residues. The CDR3 loop is CASSVTGQGYGYTF. In DNA, the CDR3 is TGTGCCAGCAGTGTGACGGGACAGGGGTATGGCTACACCTTC.

This chain joins TRBV29-1 and TRBJ1-1; the match to TRBD1 covers 7 bases. Germline trimming cut 7 bases from V and 1 base from J; bases unmatched to any gene: 6. CDR3 length equals 13 residues. The germline gives CDR1 SQVTM, CDR2 ANQGSEA. DNA for the CDR3: TGCAGCGGGCGGGACAGTGGGAACACTGAAGCTTTCTTT. It is translated as CSGRDSGNTEAFF.

This clone was observed a handful of times. This sequence joins TRBV7-6 and TRBJ2-7, with D perhaps matching TRBD1 (7 bases). The CDR3 length is 14 residues. V gave up 5 bases and J gave up 3 bases, with 14 bases separating them. From germline, CDR1 is SGHVS and CDR2 FNYEAQ. The DNA of the CDR3 is TGTGCCAGCAGCCAGGGGGGCAAGATCTACGAGCAGTACTTC. Translating it yields CASSQGGKIYEQYF.

This sequence joins TRBV10-3 and TRBJ2-2; D unclear. The germline gives CDR1 ENHRY, CDR2 SYGVKD. This CDR3 contains 15 residues. The V end was cut by 2 bases, the J end by 2 bases, with 9 bases between. CDR3 DNA: TGTGCCATCAGTGAGCTGAAGCCTAACACCGGGGAGCTGTTTTTT. The encoded protein is CAISELKPNTGELFF.

The chain links TRBV7-2 to TRBJ1-2; D gene ambiguous. V lost 5 bases and J lost 7, with 11 bases in between. The length of the CDR3 is 12 residues. Germline lookup yields CDR1 SGHTA and CDR2 FQGNSA. Here the CDR3 DNA reads TGTGCCAGCAGCCCGCGGACTACTGGCTACACCTTC. This translates into CASSPRTTGYTF. Full variable domain (outside the CDR3, taken from reference TRBV7-2 and TRBJ1-2): GAGVSQSPSNKVTEKGKDVELRCDPISGHTALYWYRQSLGQGLEFLIYFQGNSAPDKSGLPSDRFSAERTGGSVSTLTIQRTQQEDSAVYLCASSPRTTGYTFGSGTRLTVV.

This clone was counted a few times. The chain carries TRBV27 and TRBJ2-1; D might be TRBD2 (6 bases). Trimming pared 4 bases from V and 6 bases from J, leaving 16 bases between. CDR3 size: 15 residues. CDR1 and CDR2 from the germline V gene are MNHEY and SMNVEV (reference sequence). The CDR3 reads CASSSTGRSRNEQFF. In DNA form, the CDR3 reads TGTGCCAGCAGTTCCACCGGGAGATCTCGCAATGAGCAGTTCTTC.

The V gene is TRBV4-3, the J gene TRBJ2-5; D is unresolved. The CDR3 runs to 15 residues. CDR1 and CDR2 (germline): LGHNA, YSLEER. V was clipped by 0 bases and J by 4 bases, with 12 bases between them. The CDR3 region is CASSQDWVRSETQYF. CDR3 DNA sequence: TGCGCCAGCAGCCAAGATTGGGTCAGGTCAGAGACCCAGTACTTC.

The chain employs TRBV5-1 and TRBJ2-3; D call uncertain. The CDR3 is made up of 16 amino acids. The germline V and J ends were trimmed by 0 bases and 1 base, with 12 bases remaining between them. Germline assignment: CDR1 SGHRS and CDR2 YFSETQ. As DNA, the CDR3 is TGCGCCAGCAGCTTGGTTTCCGGCGAAGGCACAGATACGCAGTATTTT. This codes for CASSLVSGEGTDTQYF. The complete variable domain, with remaining parts taken from reference TRBV5-1 and TRBJ2-3, reads KAGVTQTPRYLIKTRGQQVTLSCSPISGHRSVSWYQQTPGQGLQFLFEYFSETQRNKGNFPGRFSGRQFSNSRSEMNVSTLELGDSALYLCASSLVSGEGTDTQYFGPGTRLTVL.

This chain joins TRBV2 and TRBJ2-3, with 9 bases fitting TRBD2. V trimming: 4 bases; J trimming: 2 bases; junction bases outside the gene matches: 4. This CDR3 spans 15 amino acids. CDR1 is SNHLY and CDR2 is FYNNEI in the germline V gene. The CDR3 protein is CASSGLAGFTDTQYF. CDR3 DNA sequence: TGTGCCAGCAGTGGGCTAGCGGGATTCACAGATACGCAGTATTTT.

The chain is built from TRBV2 and TRBJ2-3; 11 bases fit TRBD2. J gave up 6 bases and V 5 bases, and 7 bases lay outside the gene matches. Per the germline V gene, CDR1 is SNHLY and CDR2 is FYNNEI. The CDR3 has 15 residues. As DNA, the CDR3 is TGTGCCAGCAGTTTAGCGGGGGGGCCTTTTGATACGCAGTATTTT. Residues: CASSLAGGPFDTQYF.

This clone appeared a few times. This chain joins TRBV5-1 and TRBJ2-3, with unresolved D. Trimming left V 2 bases short and J 6 bases short, with 4 bases between. The length of the CDR3 is 11 residues. Germline V gene data show CDR1 as SGHRS and CDR2 as YFSETQ. The CDR3 is CASSLEDTQYF. The CDR3 DNA reads TGCGCCAGCAGCTTAGAGGATACGCAGTATTTT.

In this sample, this clone is medium-sized (0.01 to 0.1%). The chain joins TRBV18 to TRBJ2-7, with 8 bases identical to TRBD1. Germline loops: CDR1 KGHSH, CDR2 LQKENI. V was clipped by 0 bases and J by 6 bases; unmatched bases: 10. The CDR3 loop spans 16 amino acids. The CDR3 nucleotides are TGTGCCAGCTCACCACCTACCGGGACAGGATCCCTCGAGCAGTACTTC. This codes for CASSPPTGTGSLEQYF.

This chain connects TRBV23-1 to TRBJ1-1; tentative D call: TRBD1 (5 bases). TRBV23-1 is flagged as an ORF with uncertain function. The CDR3 loop spans 17 amino acids. Deletions cut 2 bases from V and 1 base from J, with 17 bases between. The CDR3 DNA sequence: TGCGCCAGCAGTCAAGACTGGGGGGGTAGTAAGAACACTGAAGCTTTCTTT. This translates into CASSQDWGGSKNTEAFF.

The chain has TRBV19 and TRBJ2-2; 7 nucleotides agree with TRBD1. The CDR3 runs to 16 residues. The trim removed 2 bases at V and 7 bases at J, leaving 10 bases unmatched. Germline CDR1 is LNHDA and CDR2 is SQIVND (reference sequence). Here the CDR3 reads CASSIRGQGKDGELFF. Written as DNA, the CDR3 is TGTGCCAGTAGTATAAGGGGGCAGGGTAAAGACGGGGAGCTGTTTTTT.

This clone is a singleton in its sample. The genes are TRBV6-6 and TRBJ2-7; no firm D call. Per the germline V gene, CDR1 is MNHNY and CDR2 is SVGAGI (reference sequence). CDR3 length: 12 residues. V dropped 5 bases and J dropped 3 bases, with 8 bases sitting between them. As DNA, the CDR3 is TGTGCCAGCAGTGCGAGCAGCTACGAGCAGTACTTC. Translation: CASSASSYEQYF.

The rearrangement joins TRBV27 to TRBJ1-5, with D possibly matching TRBD1 (5 bases). Germline CDR1 reads MNHEY; CDR2 reads SMNVEV (reference sequence). Trimming removed 4 bases from V and 6 bases from J, with 16 bases in between. The length of the CDR3 is 15 residues. The CDR3 loop is CASSSAQGSGQPQHF. CDR3 sequence (DNA): TGTGCCAGCAGTTCCGCCCAGGGTTCGGGTCAGCCCCAGCATTTT.

The chain carries TRBV4-1 and TRBJ2-5, with a tentative D call TRBD2 (5 bases). CDR1 and CDR2 (germline): MGHRA, YSYEKL. The CDR3 extends over 15 amino acids. The germline V and J ends were trimmed by 0 bases and 4 bases, with 12 bases remaining between them. The CDR3 DNA sequence: TGCGCCAGCAGCCAAGACCTCGAGGGTCGAGAGACCCAGTACTTC. Protein: CASSQDLEGRETQYF.

This clone has just a few counts. The chain has TRBV9 and TRBJ2-7; TRBD2 is a possible D gene (6 bases). Germline V gene lookup returns CDR1 SGDLS and CDR2 YYNGEE. Trimming shortened V by 2 bases and J by 6 bases, and 12 bases separated the two germline ends. This CDR3 contains 13 residues. Written as DNA, the CDR3 is TGTGCCAGCAGCGTCTGGGCGGGGACCGAGCAGTACTTC. Translated: CASSVWAGTEQYF.

The genes are TRBV9 and TRBJ2-1; tentatively, D is TRBD2 (5 bases). V lost 0 bases to trimming and J lost 5 bases, with 9 bases between them. The CDR3 has 14 residues. Germline values: CDR1 SGDLS, CDR2 YYNGEE. Here the CDR3 reads CASSVGRADNEQFF. Written as DNA, the CDR3 is TGTGCCAGCAGCGTAGGGCGGGCCGACAATGAGCAGTTCTTC.